The rows below give T cell receptor beta chains drawn from one sample of a study of identical twins. Using its own MiXCR run on the 5' RACE reads, TCRdb lists one record per CDR3 protein. The sample records 570,000 or so distinct CDR3 sequences, 9% to 10% being singletons. These same records also appear under a second study, on yellow fever vaccine responses in identical twins.

The sequencing sample was made of PBMCs. The receptors here all came from a young woman in good health. CDR3s include the opening cysteine and the closing phenylalanine or tryptophan. The D gene is left open where the match is weak. Some rows mark clone size as missing; the rest say once, few, many or name a class of expanded clone.

cdr3_length: 12
v_call: TRBV14
clone_size: NA
d_call: TRBD1
j_call: TRBJ2-1
cdr3_aa: CASSLGTGEQFF
cdr3_nt: TGTGCCAGCAGCTTGGGGACAGGTGAGCAGTTCTTC

cdr3_length: 17
v_call: TRBV4-3
clone_size: few
d_call: TRBD2
j_call: TRBJ2-1
cdr3_aa: CASSQDLGLAGVYEQFF
cdr3_nt: TGCGCCAGCAGCCAAGATCTTGGACTAGCGGGAGTTTATGAGCAGTTCTTC

cdr3_length: 12
v_call: TRBV7-9
clone_size: many
d_call: NA
j_call: TRBJ2-7
cdr3_aa: CASSLETGVQYF
cdr3_nt: TGTGCCAGCAGCTTAGAAACGGGGGTGCAGTACTTC

cdr3_length: 14
v_call: TRBV7-2
clone_size: NA
d_call: NA
j_call: TRBJ2-3
cdr3_aa: CASRDPLRTDTQYF
cdr3_nt: TGTGCCAGCAGAGATCCCCTCCGAACAGATACGCAGTATTTT

cdr3_length: 13
v_call: TRBV19
clone_size: NA
d_call: NA
j_call: TRBJ1-2
cdr3_aa: CASSTREVYGYTF
cdr3_nt: TGTGCCAGTAGTACGCGGGAGGTCTATGGCTACACCTTC

cdr3_length: 13
v_call: TRBV12-3/TRBV12-4
clone_size: many
d_call: NA
j_call: TRBJ2-1
cdr3_aa: CASSLHGGNEQFF
cdr3_nt: TGTGCCAGCAGTCTCCACGGAGGCAATGAGCAGTTCTTC

cdr3_length: 16
v_call: TRBV4-3
clone_size: few
d_call: NA
j_call: TRBJ2-3
cdr3_aa: CASSPYGPEATDTQYF
cdr3_nt: TGCGCCAGCAGCCCCTACGGGCCCGAGGCCACAGATACGCAGTATTTT

cdr3_length: 15
v_call: TRBV2
clone_size: many
d_call: NA
j_call: TRBJ2-1
cdr3_aa: CASRTKDLSYNEQFF
cdr3_nt: TGTGCCAGCAGGACCAAGGACCTCTCCTACAATGAGCAGTTCTTC

cdr3_length: 15
v_call: TRBV6-1
clone_size: many
d_call: TRBD1
j_call: TRBJ2-7
cdr3_aa: CASSPTGTGAYEQYF
cdr3_nt: TGTGCCAGCAGCCCCACCGGGACAGGGGCCTACGAGCAGTACTTC

cdr3_length: 14
v_call: TRBV27
clone_size: NA
d_call: TRBD1
j_call: TRBJ1-6
cdr3_aa: CASMRTGVESPLHF
cdr3_nt: TGTGCCAGCATGCGGACAGGGGTAGAGTCACCCCTCCACTTT

cdr3_length: 15
v_call: TRBV11-2
clone_size: many
d_call: TRBD2
j_call: TRBJ2-7
cdr3_aa: CASSRQLAGAGEQYF
cdr3_nt: TGTGCCAGCAGCCGACAACTAGCGGGAGCGGGAGAGCAGTACTTC

cdr3_length: 14
v_call: TRBV12-3/TRBV12-4
clone_size: many
d_call: NA
j_call: TRBJ2-6
cdr3_aa: CASTLTLGANVLTF
cdr3_nt: TGTGCCAGCACCCTTACCCTAGGGGCCAACGTCCTGACTTTC

cdr3_length: 11
v_call: TRBV15
clone_size: many
d_call: NA
j_call: TRBJ1-2
cdr3_aa: CATSRDRGYTF
cdr3_nt: TGTGCCACCAGCAGAGATCGGGGCTACACCTTC

cdr3_length: 15
v_call: TRBV29-1
clone_size: few
d_call: NA
j_call: TRBJ1-2
cdr3_aa: CSVVVPIRGSYGYTF
cdr3_nt: TGCAGCGTTGTGGTCCCTATCAGGGGAAGCTATGGCTACACCTTC

cdr3_length: 13
v_call: TRBV7-6
clone_size: few
d_call: NA
j_call: TRBJ2-7
cdr3_aa: CASSLAGGVEQYF
cdr3_nt: TGTGCCAGCAGCTTAGCGGGGGGCGTCGAGCAGTACTTC

cdr3_length: 14
v_call: TRBV10-3
clone_size: few
d_call: TRBD1
j_call: TRBJ2-3
cdr3_aa: CAIRVTGVTDTQYF
cdr3_nt: TGTGCCATCAGAGTTACAGGGGTAACAGATACGCAGTATTTT

cdr3_length: 13
v_call: TRBV12-3/TRBV12-4
clone_size: few
d_call: TRBD2
j_call: TRBJ2-7
cdr3_aa: CASSARLADEQYF
cdr3_nt: TGTGCCAGCAGTGCCAGACTAGCGGACGAGCAGTACTTC

cdr3_length: 15
v_call: TRBV20-1
clone_size: many
d_call: NA
j_call: TRBJ1-2
cdr3_aa: CSARDSGQLISGYTF
cdr3_nt: TGCAGTGCTAGAGATTCAGGACAGTTGATTTCAGGCTACACCTTC

cdr3_length: 16
v_call: TRBV5-1
clone_size: few
d_call: TRBD2
j_call: TRBJ2-1
cdr3_aa: CASRSEAGGLLYEQFF
cdr3_nt: TGCGCCAGCAGATCCGAAGCGGGGGGGCTTCTCTATGAGCAGTTCTTC

cdr3_length: 16
v_call: TRBV4-2
clone_size: few
d_call: TRBD2
j_call: TRBJ2-7
cdr3_aa: CASSQDWGLAGAEQYF
cdr3_nt: TGTGCCAGCAGCCAAGATTGGGGACTAGCGGGTGCCGAGCAGTACTTC

cdr3_length: 13
v_call: TRBV7-2
clone_size: few
d_call: NA
j_call: TRBJ1-4
cdr3_aa: CASSPGTATELFF
cdr3_nt: TGTGCCAGCAGCCCTGGGACGGCGACGGAACTGTTTTTT

cdr3_length: 14
v_call: TRBV7-9
clone_size: few
d_call: NA
j_call: TRBJ1-4
cdr3_aa: CASSSIGTNEKLFF
cdr3_nt: TGTGCCAGCAGCTCCATAGGGACTAATGAAAAACTGTTTTTT

cdr3_length: 16
v_call: TRBV10-3
clone_size: NA
d_call: TRBD1
j_call: TRBJ1-3
cdr3_aa: CAIRTFGTGDGNTIYF
cdr3_nt: TGTGCCATCAGGACCTTTGGGACAGGGGATGGAAACACCATATATTTT

cdr3_length: 17
v_call: TRBV12-3/TRBV12-4
clone_size: few
d_call: TRBD2
j_call: TRBJ2-3
cdr3_aa: CASSFFLGGGVTDTQYF
cdr3_nt: TGTGCCAGCAGTTTTTTCTTAGGCGGGGGGGTGACAGATACGCAGTATTTT

cdr3_length: 19
v_call: TRBV7-8
clone_size: few
d_call: NA
j_call: TRBJ2-6
cdr3_aa: CASSHSDRRAFSGANVLTF
cdr3_nt: TGTGCCAGCAGCCACTCAGACAGGCGTGCTTTCTCTGGGGCCAACGTCCTGACTTTC

cdr3_length: 11
v_call: TRBV20-1
clone_size: many
d_call: NA
j_call: TRBJ1-1
cdr3_aa: CSASILAEAFF
cdr3_nt: TGCAGTGCTAGTATACTGGCTGAAGCTTTCTTT

cdr3_length: 14
v_call: TRBV27
clone_size: few
d_call: NA
j_call: TRBJ2-3
cdr3_aa: CASSPSAPTDTQYF
cdr3_nt: TGTGCCAGCAGTCCATCAGCGCCCACAGATACGCAGTATTTT

cdr3_length: 15
v_call: TRBV6-1
clone_size: NA
d_call: NA
j_call: TRBJ2-7
cdr3_aa: CASKRGGDNSYEQYF
cdr3_nt: TGTGCCAGCAAACGAGGCGGGGACAACTCCTACGAGCAGTACTTC

cdr3_length: 16
v_call: TRBV3-1
clone_size: few
d_call: TRBD2
j_call: TRBJ2-1
cdr3_aa: CASSLPPSGGYNEQFF
cdr3_nt: TGTGCCAGCAGCCTGCCGCCTAGCGGGGGCTACAATGAGCAGTTCTTC

cdr3_length: 15
v_call: TRBV5-1
clone_size: NA
d_call: NA
j_call: TRBJ2-3
cdr3_aa: CASSVTGLGTDTQYF
cdr3_nt: TGCGCCAGCAGCGTCACGGGGTTGGGGACAGATACGCAGTATTTT

cdr3_length: 14
v_call: TRBV10-3
clone_size: many
d_call: NA
j_call: TRBJ2-5
cdr3_aa: CAISEGAGQETQYF
cdr3_nt: TGTGCCATCAGTGAGGGGGCAGGCCAAGAGACCCAGTACTTC

cdr3_length: 11
v_call: TRBV29-1
clone_size: many
d_call: NA
j_call: TRBJ1-2
cdr3_aa: CSVVLAGGYTF
cdr3_nt: TGCAGCGTTGTTCTTGCCGGTGGCTACACCTTC

cdr3_length: 13
v_call: TRBV20-1
clone_size: few
d_call: NA
j_call: TRBJ2-7
cdr3_aa: CSARSGESYEQYF
cdr3_nt: TGCAGTGCTAGATCCGGGGAGTCCTACGAGCAGTACTTC

cdr3_length: 17
v_call: TRBV4-1
clone_size: few
d_call: NA
j_call: TRBJ2-7
cdr3_aa: CASSQDRGASREYEQYF
cdr3_nt: TGCGCCAGCAGCCAAGATAGGGGGGCCAGTCGCGAATACGAGCAGTACTTC

cdr3_length: 15
v_call: TRBV4-1
clone_size: NA
d_call: TRBD2
j_call: TRBJ2-2
cdr3_aa: CTSSHPAGNTGELFF
cdr3_nt: TGCACCAGCAGCCACCCAGCGGGAAACACCGGGGAGCTGTTTTTT

cdr3_length: 14
v_call: TRBV30
clone_size: NA
d_call: TRBD2
j_call: TRBJ2-7
cdr3_aa: CAWSALAGLYEQYF
cdr3_nt: TGTGCCTGGAGTGCGCTAGCGGGGCTCTACGAGCAGTACTTC

cdr3_length: 14
v_call: TRBV7-9
clone_size: NA
d_call: NA
j_call: TRBJ2-5
cdr3_aa: CASSSTVYQETQYF
cdr3_nt: TGTGCCAGCAGCTCGACAGTGTACCAAGAGACCCAGTACTTC

cdr3_length: 14
v_call: TRBV19
clone_size: many
d_call: NA
j_call: TRBJ2-7
cdr3_aa: CASSIAAATYEQYF
cdr3_nt: TGTGCCAGTAGTATAGCGGCGGCTACCTACGAGCAGTACTTC

cdr3_length: 15
v_call: TRBV5-1
clone_size: many
d_call: NA
j_call: TRBJ2-5
cdr3_aa: CASSSDRPKQETQYF
cdr3_nt: TGCGCCAGCAGCTCGGACAGACCGAAACAAGAGACCCAGTACTTC

cdr3_length: 15
v_call: TRBV28
clone_size: NA
d_call: TRBD2
j_call: TRBJ2-3
cdr3_aa: CASGKRGAGADTQYF
cdr3_nt: TGTGCCAGCGGAAAGCGGGGGGCCGGGGCAGATACGCAGTATTTT

cdr3_length: 17
v_call: TRBV5-1
clone_size: NA
d_call: TRBD2
j_call: TRBJ2-1
cdr3_aa: CASSLAGRGGSYNEQFF
cdr3_nt: TGCGCCAGCAGCTTGGCAGGACGGGGGGGCTCCTACAATGAGCAGTTCTTC

cdr3_length: 14
v_call: TRBV24-1
clone_size: many
d_call: NA
j_call: TRBJ2-7
cdr3_aa: CATSATGAVYEQYF
cdr3_nt: TGTGCCACCAGTGCTACGGGGGCTGTATACGAGCAGTACTTC

cdr3_length: 16
v_call: TRBV4-2
clone_size: NA
d_call: TRBD2
j_call: TRBJ2-3
cdr3_aa: CASSHPPPRGIDTQYF
cdr3_nt: TGTGCCAGCAGCCACCCCCCCCCGCGGGGGATAGATACGCAGTATTTT

cdr3_length: 15
v_call: TRBV25-1
clone_size: many
d_call: NA
j_call: TRBJ2-1
cdr3_aa: CASSEDSGRYNEQFF
cdr3_nt: TGTGCCAGCAGTGAAGACAGCGGGCGGTACAATGAGCAGTTCTTC

cdr3_length: 14
v_call: TRBV6-4
clone_size: NA
d_call: NA
j_call: TRBJ1-1
cdr3_aa: CASSERGSNTEAFF
cdr3_nt: TGTGCCAGCAGTGAGAGGGGTTCGAACACTGAAGCTTTCTTT

cdr3_length: 15
v_call: TRBV28
clone_size: many
d_call: TRBD1
j_call: TRBJ1-1
cdr3_aa: CASQSTSAGQLVAFF
cdr3_nt: TGTGCCAGCCAGAGTACCTCGGCGGGACAGTTAGTAGCTTTCTTT

cdr3_length: 13
v_call: TRBV7-3
clone_size: few
d_call: NA
j_call: TRBJ2-5
cdr3_aa: CASSLGVTGTQYF
cdr3_nt: TGTGCCAGCAGCTTAGGTGTGACGGGGACCCAGTACTTC

cdr3_length: 15
v_call: TRBV7-2
clone_size: many
d_call: NA
j_call: TRBJ2-4
cdr3_aa: CASSLGRAGKNIQYF
cdr3_nt: TGTGCCAGCAGCTTAGGCAGGGCAGGCAAAAACATTCAGTACTTC

cdr3_length: 14
v_call: TRBV20-1
clone_size: NA
d_call: NA
j_call: TRBJ2-1
cdr3_aa: CSAARTTSYNEQFF
cdr3_nt: TGCAGTGCTGCGCGGACTACTAGCTACAATGAGCAGTTCTTC

cdr3_length: 15
v_call: TRBV20-1
clone_size: few
d_call: TRBD2
j_call: TRBJ2-7
cdr3_aa: CSASRPREVIHEQYF
cdr3_nt: TGCAGTGCTAGTCGGCCACGGGAGGTTATCCACGAGCAGTACTTC

cdr3_length: 13
v_call: TRBV14
clone_size: few
d_call: NA
j_call: TRBJ2-1
cdr3_aa: CASSQVASDEQFF
cdr3_nt: TGTGCCAGCAGCCAAGTGGCGAGCGATGAGCAGTTCTTC